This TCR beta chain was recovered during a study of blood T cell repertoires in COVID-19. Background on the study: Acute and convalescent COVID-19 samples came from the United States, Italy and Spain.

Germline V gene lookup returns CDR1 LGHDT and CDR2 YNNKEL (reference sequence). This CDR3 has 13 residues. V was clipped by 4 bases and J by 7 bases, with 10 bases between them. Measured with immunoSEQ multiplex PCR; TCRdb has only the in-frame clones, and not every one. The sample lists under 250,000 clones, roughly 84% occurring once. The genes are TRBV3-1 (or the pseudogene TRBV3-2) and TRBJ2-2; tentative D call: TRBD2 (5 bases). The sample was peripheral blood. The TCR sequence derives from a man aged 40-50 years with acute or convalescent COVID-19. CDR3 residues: CASSRGGGGELFF. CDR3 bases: TGTGCCAGCAGCCGGGGTGGAGGCGGGGAGCTGTTTTTT.